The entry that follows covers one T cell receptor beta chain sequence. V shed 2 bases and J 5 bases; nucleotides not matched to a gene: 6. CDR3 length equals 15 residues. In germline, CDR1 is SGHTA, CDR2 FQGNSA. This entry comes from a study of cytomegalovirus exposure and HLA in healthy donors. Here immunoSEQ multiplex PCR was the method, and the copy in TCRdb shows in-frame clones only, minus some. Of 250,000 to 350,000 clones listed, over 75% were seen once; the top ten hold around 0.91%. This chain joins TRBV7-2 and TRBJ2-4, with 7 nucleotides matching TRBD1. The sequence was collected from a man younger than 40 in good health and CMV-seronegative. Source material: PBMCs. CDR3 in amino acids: CASSLIQGEQNIQYF. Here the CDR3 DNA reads TGTGCCAGCAGCTTAATCCAGGGGGAACAAAACATTCAGTACTTC. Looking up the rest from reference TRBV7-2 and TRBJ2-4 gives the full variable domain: GAGVSQSPSNKVTEKGKDVELRCDPISGHTALYWYRQSLGQGLEFLIYFQGNSAPDKSGLPSDRFSAERTGGSVSTLTIQRTQQEDSAVYLCASSLIQGEQNIQYFGAGTRLSVL.